These 16 T cell receptor beta chains were all obtained from the same sample, sequenced in a study of technical replicates of blood from a handful of donors (dated by TCRdb to 2016 to 2017). The library was prepared using the immunoSEQ multiplex PCR assay. TCRdb holds this immuneACCESS table with in-frame rearrangements only. Some clones are missing; in checked studies, unresolved V genes explain under half, and the rest has no known cause. In all, the sample holds roughly 97,000 clones, and roughly 95% of those were seen once. The ten most abundant clones make up under 0.45% of the sample. Sequencing was done on a sample of T cells isolated from PBMCs. These receptors all stem from a human donor in good health.

This clone was counted a single time. V and J are TRBV19 and TRBJ2-5; D may be TRBD2 (6 bases). The CDR3 has 16 residues. Germline V gives CDR1 LNHDA, CDR2 SQIVND (reference sequence). V was shortened by 6 bases and J by 3 bases, with 20 bases between the two germline ends. For the CDR3, the DNA is TGTGCCAGTAGCGGGGAATCGCGGTCGGGAGAAGAGACCCAGTACTTC. This gives the protein CASSGESRSGEETQYF.

This chain uses TRBV29-1 with TRBJ1-2; D possibly corresponds to TRBD1 (6 bases). V was shortened by 4 bases and J by 3 bases, with 9 bases between the two germline ends. The CDR3 totals 12 residues. The germline V gene encodes CDR1 SQVTM and CDR2 ANQGSEA. The CDR3 reads CSVAAGDYGYTF. The CDR3 DNA sequence: TGCAGCGTTGCGGCAGGGGACTATGGCTACACCTTC.

The CDR3 reads CSAGLGNEQFF. CDR3 DNA sequence: TGCAGCGCCGGACTAGGCAATGAGCAGTTCTTC. The chain uses TRBV29-1 and TRBJ2-1, with 7 bases that match TRBD2. This CDR3 comprises 11 residues. V shed 7 bases and J 6 bases; nucleotides not matched to a gene: 3. Germline assignment: CDR1 SQVTM and CDR2 ANQGSEA.

The rearrangement joins TRBV11-3 to TRBJ1-4; TRBD1 matches at 9 bases. CDR1 is SGHNT and CDR2 is YENEEA in the germline V gene. The CDR3 totals 18 residues. V shed 5 bases, J shed 7 bases, and the junction held 17 bases outside the gene matches. CDR3 residues: CASSGPTGGPLYAEKLFF. The CDR3, as DNA: TGTGCCAGCAGCGGACCGACAGGGGGGCCACTTTACGCTGAAAAACTGTTTTTT.

The rearrangement uses TRBV7-2 and TRBJ1-1, with 10 bases that match TRBD1. V lost 1 base, J lost 5 bases, and 4 bases stayed unmatched. CDR3 size: 15 residues. In germline, CDR1 is SGHTA, CDR2 FQGNSA. Here the CDR3 DNA reads TGTGCCAGCAGCTTAGTCAGGACAGGGGGGACTGAAGCTTTCTTT. This encodes CASSLVRTGGTEAFF.

The rearrangement joins TRBV9 to TRBJ1-3, with 7 nucleotides matching TRBD1. CDR1 SGDLS and CDR2 YYNGEE come from the germline V gene. The ends lost 6 bases at V and 3 bases at J; junction bases unmatched: 3. The CDR3 runs to 13 residues. CDR3 coding DNA: TGTGCCAGCACCACAGGGGATGGAAACACCATATATTTT. Its translation is CASTTGDGNTIYF.

The chain has TRBV6-5 and TRBJ1-5; D unresolved. CDR1 is MNHEY and CDR2 is SVGAGI in the germline V gene. The CDR3 runs 13 residues. Trimming removed 7 bases from V and 4 bases from J, with 11 bases in between. CDR3 protein: CASTNSLNQPQHF. The CDR3 DNA follows: TGTGCCAGCACTAATTCCCTGAATCAGCCCCAGCATTTT.

The chain couples TRBV27 to TRBJ2-5; D is possibly TRBD1 (6 bases). This CDR3 comprises 19 residues. In germline, CDR1 is MNHEY, CDR2 SMNVEV (reference sequence). V dropped 0 bases and J dropped 2 bases, with 22 bases sitting between them. The CDR3 loop is CASSLSSQGLTPIQETQYF. The CDR3 region has the DNA TGTGCCAGCAGTTTATCGTCACAGGGTTTAACCCCCATACAAGAGACCCAGTACTTC.

The rearrangement uses TRBV15 and TRBJ2-2; 7 nucleotides line up with TRBD1. Per the germline V gene, CDR1 is LNHNV and CDR2 is YYDKDF (reference sequence). The length of the CDR3 is 15 residues. The junction had 2 bases not matched to a gene; V was cut back by 1 base and J by 3 bases. The CDR3 sequence is CATSRGDSYTGELFF. The DNA for the CDR3 is TGTGCCACCAGCAGAGGGGACAGTTACACCGGGGAGCTGTTTTTT.

This CDR3 reads CASSIRGYSYNEQFF. The CDR3 region has the DNA TGTGCCAGTAGTATTCGCGGATACTCCTACAATGAGCAGTTCTTC. This sequence joins TRBV19 and TRBJ2-1; D gene unclear. Germline CDR1 and CDR2: LNHDA and SQIVND (reference sequence). The CDR3 is 15 residues long. V gave up 3 bases and J gave up 0 bases, with 9 bases separating them.

The rearrangement joins TRBV5-1 to TRBJ2-3, with TRBD1 matching over 9 bases. The germline gives CDR1 SGHRS, CDR2 YFSETQ. The CDR3 sequence is 16 residues long. J was trimmed by 0 bases and V by 4 bases; bases with no gene match: 6. CDR3 loop: CASSKGQGFSTDTQYF. The CDR3 bases are TGCGCCAGCAGCAAGGGACAGGGCTTTAGCACAGATACGCAGTATTTT. The whole variable domain, filled in from reference TRBV5-1 and TRBJ2-3, reads KAGVTQTPRYLIKTRGQQVTLSCSPISGHRSVSWYQQTPGQGLQFLFEYFSETQRNKGNFPGRFSGRQFSNSRSEMNVSTLELGDSALYLCASSKGQGFSTDTQYFGPGTRLTVL.

The chain links TRBV5-1 to TRBJ1-6; TRBD1 might be the D (5 bases). This CDR3 contains 14 residues. The germline CDR1 and CDR2 sequences are SGHRS and YFSETQ. V lost 5 bases to trimming and J lost 10 bases, with 16 bases between them. CDR3 region: CASRYGGVDSPLHF. In DNA, the CDR3 is TGCGCCAGCAGGTATGGAGGGGTGGACTCACCCCTCCACTTT. Using reference TRBV5-1 and TRBJ1-6 for the parts outside the CDR3, the full variable domain is KAGVTQTPRYLIKTRGQQVTLSCSPISGHRSVSWYQQTPGQGLQFLFEYFSETQRNKGNFPGRFSGRQFSNSRSEMNVSTLELGDSALYLCASRYGGVDSPLHFGNGTRLTVT.

V gene TRBV27 combines with J gene TRBJ2-7; 8 bases agree with TRBD1. The length of the CDR3 is 15 residues. J was trimmed by 9 bases and V by 5 bases; bases with no gene match: 15. The germline V gene has CDR1 MNHEY and CDR2 SMNVEV (reference sequence). CDR3 region: CASSLTDRAPRGQYF. The CDR3 nucleotides are TGTGCCAGCAGTCTGACGGACAGGGCCCCTCGGGGGCAGTACTTC.

The CDR3 protein is CASSHGGGSADTQYF. The DNA for the CDR3 is TGTGCCAGCTCACATGGGGGAGGTTCGGCAGATACGCAGTATTTT. The gene calls are TRBV9 and TRBJ2-3; weak D call: TRBD2 (6 bases). CDR3 size: 15 residues. The ends were cut back, 7 bases at V and 4 bases at J, with 19 bases in the middle. CDR1 is SGDLS and CDR2 is YYNGEE in the germline V gene.

This chain links TRBV19 with TRBJ2-7; D is undetermined. Germline loops: CDR1 LNHDA, CDR2 SQIVND (reference sequence). The CDR3 totals 13 residues. V dropped 6 bases and J dropped 4 bases, with 13 bases sitting between them. For the CDR3, the DNA is TGTGCCAGTAGCCTTGTACTGACATACGAGCAGTACTTC. This encodes CASSLVLTYEQYF.

The chain is built from TRBV18 and TRBJ1-5; no definite D call. V shed 3 bases and J shed 7 bases, with 7 bases lying between them. The V gene's germline CDR1 is KGHSH and CDR2 LQKENI. CDR3 length: 12 residues. CDR3 region: CASSPIGQPQHF. The CDR3 DNA reads TGTGCCAGCTCACCCATTGGCCAGCCCCAGCATTTT.